Sequencing of this T cell receptor (beta chain) was carried out in a study of graft-versus-host responses after intestinal transplantation. Study details: Transplants were multivisceral, liver-intestinal, or isolated intestinal. Once they had received anti-thymocyte globulin induction, all recipients took tacrolimus and steroids for approximately three years.

This CDR3 is built from 14 residues. V shed 2 bases and J shed 5 bases, with 12 bases lying between them. CDR1 is SEHNR, CDR2 FQNEAQ, per germline (reference sequence). With respect to this clone: Its matching antigen is unknown.

Study-level points and caveats: GvH clones surfaced in recipient marrow, some emerging earlier in ileum or blood. Early HvG declines after transplant were associated with peak circulating GvH clone levels.

Produced via immunoSEQ multiplex PCR; TCRdb's table is partial and in-frame only. The sample holds approximately 80,000 clones; approximately 91% are singletons and the top ten take approximately 0.34%. The sequence was collected from a human donor who received an intestinal transplant. The sample was unstimulated CD4+ T cells sorted from spleen or lymph node cells, taken before intestinal transplant. V gene TRBV7-9 combines with J gene TRBJ1-2; unclear D gene. The CDR3 protein is CASSLLRPAYGYTF. Written as DNA, the CDR3 is TGTGCCAGCAGCTTACTAAGACCAGCGTATGGCTACACCTTC.